Each of the 17 T cell receptor beta chains below was sequenced from the same sample in a study of T cell changes during pregnancy in multiple sclerosis. The table came from immunoSEQ multiplex PCR; TCRdb's copy has only in-frame clones and leaves some out. Found here are about 110,000 clones, around 93% of them singletons; the top ten hold less than 0.9%. Sequencing was performed on peripheral blood, taken in the third trimester of pregnancy. These receptors were obtained from a female donor in good health, enrolled as a control in a pregnancy study.

This clone was found a few times. The chain couples TRBV2 to TRBJ1-5; perhaps TRBD1 as D (6 bases). Per germline, CDR1 SNHLY and CDR2 FYNNEI. There are 14 residues in the CDR3. The V gene lost 4 bases and the J gene lost 5 bases, with 12 bases spanning the gap. The CDR3 bases are TGTGCCAGCAGTGGGGGGCAGGGCTATCAGCCCCAGCATTTT. This encodes CASSGGQGYQPQHF.

This chain joins TRBV6-1 and TRBJ2-1; D is perhaps TRBD1 (6 bases). Trimming shortened V by 4 bases and J by 7 bases, and 11 bases separated the two germline ends. CDR1 and CDR2 (germline): MNHNS, SASEGT. The CDR3 is made up of 13 amino acids. CDR3 amino acids: CASSVHRVNEQFF. Here the CDR3 DNA reads TGTGCCAGCAGTGTCCACAGGGTTAATGAGCAGTTCTTC.

The chain uses TRBV9 and TRBJ2-7; possibly TRBD2 for D (6 bases). Between the trimmed V and J ends, which lost 0 bases and 3 bases, there was a span of 19 bases. Looked up from germline, CDR1 is SGDLS and CDR2 is YYNGEE. The CDR3 totals 17 residues. The CDR3 loop reads CASSVESGGGMLYEQYF. CDR3 nucleotide sequence: TGTGCCAGCAGCGTAGAATCCGGCGGAGGGATGCTCTACGAGCAGTACTTC.

V and J are TRBV10-3 and TRBJ2-5, with TRBD1 matching 9 bases. The germline CDR1 and CDR2 sequences are ENHRY and SYGVKD. V dropped 2 bases and J dropped 7; count of bases not matched to a gene: 2. The CDR3 is 13 residues long. The CDR3 coding sequence is TGTGCCATCAGTGAGGCGGGACAGGGGACCCAGTACTTC. Translated, it gives CAISEAGQGTQYF.

The gene calls are TRBV25-1 and TRBJ2-3, with 7 positions matching TRBD2. CDR3 length: 16 residues. In germline, CDR1 is MGHDK, CDR2 SYGVNS. Trimming at V came to 3 bases and at J to 5 bases, leaving 11 bases not matched to a gene. In DNA form, the CDR3 reads TGTGCCAGCAGTGACCCGAGGCGGGGGTCTGGAGATACGCAGTATTTT. Residues: CASSDPRRGSGDTQYF.

This chain uses TRBV6-5 with TRBJ2-3; 7 bases match TRBD1. The ends lost 3 bases at V and 7 bases at J; junction bases unmatched: 10. This CDR3 region has 15 residues. CDR1 MNHEY and CDR2 SVGAGI come from the germline V gene. DNA of the CDR3: TGTGCCAGCAGTTATAATACCGGGACAGAAAATACGCAGTATTTT. It translates to CASSYNTGTENTQYF.

V usage is TRBV7-9 and J usage is TRBJ1-2; 8 bases are a match to TRBD1. Germline V gene lookup returns CDR1 SEHNR and CDR2 FQNEAQ (reference sequence). The CDR3 consists of 15 residues. The junction had 9 bases not matched to a gene; V was cut back by 5 bases and J by 4 bases. The CDR3 bases are TGTGCCAGCAGCACCGTGGGACAGGAGATCTATGGCTACACCTTC. It specifies CASSTVGQEIYGYTF.

Of note for this clone: A read error may produce the germline difference seen at one junction end. The chain joins TRBV27 to TRBJ1-5, with D possibly matching TRBD1 (5 bases). Looked up from germline, CDR1 is MNHEY and CDR2 is SMNVEV (reference sequence). This CDR3 spans 16 amino acids. The DNA for the CDR3 is TGTGCCAGCAGTTCCCACATCCGGCGGGGCAAACAGCCCCAGCATTTT. Translation: CASSSHIRRGKQPQHF.

The chain uses TRBV18 and TRBJ2-1; 12 positions match TRBD2. Germline V gene lookup returns CDR1 KGHSH and CDR2 LQKENI. V shed 5 bases and J 0 bases; nucleotides not matched to a gene: 23. This CDR3 has 23 residues. Here the CDR3 reads CASSYTGTVKTSGGSSSYNEQFF. In DNA, the CDR3 is TGTGCCAGCTCATACACCGGGACGGTAAAGACTAGCGGGGGATCCAGCTCCTACAATGAGCAGTTCTTC.

The gene calls are TRBV9 and TRBJ2-1; D remains unclear. Germline V gene data show CDR1 as SGDLS and CDR2 as YYNGEE. This CDR3 is 11 amino acids long. The V gene lost 3 bases and the J gene lost 5 bases, with 3 bases spanning the gap. CDR3 sequence reads: CASSADNEQFF. The CDR3 bases are TGTGCCAGCAGCGCGGACAATGAGCAGTTCTTC.

This rearrangement joins TRBV7-2 to TRBJ1-1, with TRBD1 identical over 11 bases. V gave up 2 bases and J gave up 9 bases; unmatched junction bases: 5. In germline, CDR1 is SGHTA, CDR2 FQGNSA. CDR3 length equals 14 residues. The CDR3 reads CASSLMGQGGKAFF. In DNA, the CDR3 is TGTGCCAGCAGCTTAATGGGACAGGGGGGGAAAGCTTTCTTT.

This chain's CDR3 is CASSGKQGSYEQYF. The CDR3 DNA reads as TGTGCCAGCTCAGGCAAACAGGGTTCCTACGAGCAGTACTTC. V usage is TRBV18 and J usage is TRBJ2-7, with D possibly matching TRBD1 (6 bases). V was trimmed by 5 bases and J by 1 base, leaving 12 bases between them. The CDR3 spans 14 residues. Germline lookup yields CDR1 KGHSH and CDR2 LQKENI.

V gene TRBV7-3 combines with J gene TRBJ1-2; 9 bases agree with TRBD1. There are 13 residues in the CDR3. Germline V lookup: CDR1 SGHTA, CDR2 FQGTGA. With V trimmed by 5 bases and J by 8 bases, 6 bases remained unmatched. CDR3 residues: CASSPTDRGGYTF. For the CDR3, the DNA is TGTGCCAGCAGCCCGACGGACAGGGGCGGCTACACCTTC.

The chain has TRBV18 and TRBJ1-3; TRBD1 is a possible D gene (6 bases). CDR3 length: 16 residues. CDR1 is KGHSH, CDR2 LQKENI, per germline. The ends were cut back, 3 bases at V and 4 bases at J, with 16 bases in the middle. CDR3 sequence reads: CASSPGPNRAGNTIYF. The CDR3 bases are TGTGCCAGCTCACCTGGTCCCAACAGGGCAGGAAACACCATATATTTT.

This clone was seen only once. The chain links TRBV2 to TRBJ2-5; 9 nucleotides agree with TRBD1. Trimming at V came to 3 bases and at J to 7 bases, leaving 3 bases not matched to a gene. This CDR3 spans 13 amino acids. The germline V gene encodes CDR1 SNHLY and CDR2 FYNNEI. CDR3 region: CASSEGQGSTQYF. CDR3 DNA sequence: TGTGCCAGCAGTGAGGGACAGGGATCGACCCAGTACTTC.

The V gene is TRBV9, the J gene TRBJ2-2, with 8 bases identical to TRBD2. The V segment lost 0 bases and the J segment 2 bases; nucleotides outside the gene matches: 6. Germline V lookup: CDR1 SGDLS, CDR2 YYNGEE. The CDR3 extends over 17 amino acids. This chain's CDR3 is CASSVAGLGRNTGELFF. CDR3 nucleotides: TGTGCCAGCAGCGTAGCGGGACTAGGGCGAAACACCGGGGAGCTGTTTTTT.

The J gene is TRBJ1-1, the V gene TRBV11-2; TRBD1 matches at 7 bases. The V and J ends lost 5 bases and 3 bases, in that order; junction bases with no gene match: 3. CDR3 length equals 13 residues. Germline-derived CDR1 and CDR2 are SGHAT and FQNNGV. CDR3 in amino acids: CASSRQGYTEAFF. Written as DNA, the CDR3 is TGTGCCAGCAGCCGACAGGGATACACTGAAGCTTTCTTT.